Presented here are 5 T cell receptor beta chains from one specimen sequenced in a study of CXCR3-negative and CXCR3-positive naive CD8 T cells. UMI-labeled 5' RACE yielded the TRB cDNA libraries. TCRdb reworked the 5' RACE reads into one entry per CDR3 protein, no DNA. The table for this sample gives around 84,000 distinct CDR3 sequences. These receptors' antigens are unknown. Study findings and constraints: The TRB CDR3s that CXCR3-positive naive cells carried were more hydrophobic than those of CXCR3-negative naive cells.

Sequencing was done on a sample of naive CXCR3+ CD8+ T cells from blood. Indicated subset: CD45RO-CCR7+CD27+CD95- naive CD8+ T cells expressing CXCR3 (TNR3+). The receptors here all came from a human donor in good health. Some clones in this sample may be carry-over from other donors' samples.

The CDR3 reads CASSLAWGANQPQHF. The rearrangement links TRBV5-1 to TRBJ1-5; the D gene TCRdb calls, TRBD1, cannot be checked with no DNA. Germline V lookup: CDR1 SGHRS, CDR2 YFSETQ. This CDR3 contains 15 residues.

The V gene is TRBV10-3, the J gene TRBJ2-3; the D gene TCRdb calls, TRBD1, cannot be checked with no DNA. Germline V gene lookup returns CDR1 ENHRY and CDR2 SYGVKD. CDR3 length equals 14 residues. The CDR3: CAISEPDRLDTQYF.

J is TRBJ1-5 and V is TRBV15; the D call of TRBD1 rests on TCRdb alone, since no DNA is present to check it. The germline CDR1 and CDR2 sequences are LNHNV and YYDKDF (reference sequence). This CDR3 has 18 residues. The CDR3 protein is CATSRALGQGFSNQPQHF. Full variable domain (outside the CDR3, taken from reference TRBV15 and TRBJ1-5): DAMVIQNPRYQVTQFGKPVTLSCSQTLNHNVMYWYQQKSSQAPKLLFHYYDKDFNNEADTPDNFQSRRPNTSFCFLDIRSPGLGDTAMYLCATSRALGQGFSNQPQHFGDGTRLSIL.

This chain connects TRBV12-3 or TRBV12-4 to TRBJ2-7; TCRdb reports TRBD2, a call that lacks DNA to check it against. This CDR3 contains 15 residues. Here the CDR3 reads CASSLEEGLLYEQYF.

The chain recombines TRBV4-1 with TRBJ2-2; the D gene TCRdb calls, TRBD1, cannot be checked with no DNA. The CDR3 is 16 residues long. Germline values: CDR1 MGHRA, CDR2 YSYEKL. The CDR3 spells CASSQVPGSNTGELFF.